Listed here is a single T cell receptor (beta chain). The sample belongs to a study of shared T cell receptors in the human thymus. V dropped 0 bases and J dropped 4 bases, with 12 bases sitting between them. The germline gives CDR1 MGHRA, CDR2 YSYEKL. The CDR3 contains 15 residues. The repertoire was sequenced with immunoSEQ multiplex PCR; TCRdb's copy has only in-frame clones and lacks some. The sample records roughly 660,000 clones, around 89% being singletons. The sample also formed part of further work on human thymus T cells. According to that study: Congenital heart defects were the reason for the corrective surgery that the donors, healthy Finnish infants, were having. It was from resections taken during corrective heart surgery that the thymus tissue came. Thymic and blood repertoires appeared to show biased V and J gene usage. Related studies noted strongly shared thymic repertoires across unrelated people.

Input material: thymocytes. The receptor was isolated from a boy younger than two with a congenital heart defect. This rearrangement joins TRBV4-1 to TRBJ1-2; perhaps TRBD1 as D (5 bases). CDR3 DNA: TGCGCCAGCAGCCAAGATCTCAGACAGATCTATGGCTACACCTTC. This gives the protein CASSQDLRQIYGYTF.